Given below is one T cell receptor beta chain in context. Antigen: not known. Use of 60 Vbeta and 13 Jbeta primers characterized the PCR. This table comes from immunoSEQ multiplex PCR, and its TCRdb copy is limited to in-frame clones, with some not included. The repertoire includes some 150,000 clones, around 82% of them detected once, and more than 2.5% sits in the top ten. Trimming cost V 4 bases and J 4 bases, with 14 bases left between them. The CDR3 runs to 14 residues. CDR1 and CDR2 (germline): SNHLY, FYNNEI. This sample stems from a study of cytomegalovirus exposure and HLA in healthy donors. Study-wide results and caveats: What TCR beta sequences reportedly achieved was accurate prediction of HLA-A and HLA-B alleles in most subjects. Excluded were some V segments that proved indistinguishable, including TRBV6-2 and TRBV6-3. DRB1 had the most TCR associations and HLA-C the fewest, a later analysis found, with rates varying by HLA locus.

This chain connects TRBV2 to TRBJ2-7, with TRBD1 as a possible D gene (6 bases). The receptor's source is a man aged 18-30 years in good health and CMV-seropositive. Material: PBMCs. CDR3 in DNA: TGTGCCAGCAGTGGGACAGCGACGAAGTACGAGCAGTACTTC. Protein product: CASSGTATKYEQYF.